This paragraph reports one T cell receptor beta chain. This clone was recorded only once. Its specific antigen is unknown. No qualities accompany the bases; no much larger clone lies one base away. The germline V gene specifies ENHRY as CDR1 and SYGVKD as CDR2. The CDR3 measures 11 amino acids from cysteine to phenylalanine. Solely the CDR3 DNA is kept, with 33 bases framed from the first base. Trimming at the junction amounts to 8 bases on V and 6 bases on J, and the germline ends lie 10 bases apart. This sample is drawn from a study of T cell responses to AZD1222 COVID-19 vaccine (dated by TCRdb to the early 2020s). At the level of the whole study: Because spike-specific TCR depth and breadth did not differ between the two schedules, AZD1222 recipients who got a second dose at roughly 4 weeks were pooled with those who got a second dose at roughly 12 weeks. TCR sequencing covered 230 or so trial participants: 207 given two doses of AZD1222 and around 25 given two doses of MenACWY control vaccine. Trial participants were enrolled into age subgroups of 18-55, 56-69 and 70-plus years, which contained around 150, 28 and 57 TCR-sequenced participants, respectively. General study outcomes and caveats: Most participants were white British and females outnumbered males, and the authors suggested that clonal diversity may have been underestimated. The vaccine-associated CD4 TCRs covered the entire spike protein, and the dominant responses fell in regions 160-218 and 743-854. In the small 56-69-year group, the increase in depth fell short of significance, most likely because of low power. After two AZD1222 doses, spike-specific TCR breadth and depth were significantly higher than at day 0 and than in MenACWY recipients. Because no day 14 peak-response samples were available, repertoires were characterized only after the peak T cell response. Reportedly, almost half of the unique spike-specific TCRs recognized epitopes lying outside the regions that are mutated in the B.1.351 and B.1.1.7 variants. Conclusions about previously exposed vaccinees were limited because only 6 or 7 AZD1222 recipients were SARS-CoV-2 seropositive at baseline.

The CDR3 regions of human TCRbeta chains were analyzed by immunosequencing. The published analysis was carried out like this. Repertoire TCRs were matched against a reference library of SARS-CoV-2-specific TCRs generated with the MIRA antigen-specificity platform. Breadth was defined as the fraction of unique TCRs that were SARS-CoV-2-associated. Depth was defined as the fraction of total T cells that were SARS-CoV-2-associated. Using the MIRA data, each spike-specific TCR was mapped to the spike region that the TCR reacts to and placed in a CD4 or CD8 class. Log10-transformed breadth and depth values were compared by one-way ANOVA with Sidak's multiple comparisons tests. TCRdb stores this immuneACCESS table with in-frame sequences only. Part of the clones is absent; in the studies checked, under half of the shortfall reflects unresolved V genes, and no reason is known for the rest. The V and J calls and clone size were taken over from that table, and D and trimming were inferred from the DNA. This sample holds around 150,000 clones; about 92% were observed only once. Roughly 2.3% of the sample is held by the ten biggest clonotypes.

This specimen's time point label, per the study, means: baseline before first vaccination. Vaccinee samples were obtained from the UK trials COV001 and COV002, which included a single-blind randomized controlled phase 2/3 trial of AZD1222 (ChAdOx1 nCoV-19) in healthy adults. For TCRbeta chain sequencing, PBMC samples were collected from trial participants at day 0 and at day 28 after the second dose. The chain is encoded by TRBV10-3 joined to TRBJ1-1; the D region possibly corresponds to TRBD1 (5 bases align). This sample comprised peripheral blood, obtained on day 0 of AZD1222 vaccination. The TCR was taken from an adult in good health. The bases read TGTGCCATCGGGCCAGGGCCTGAAGCTTTCTTT. It is translated as CAIGPGPEAFF.